What follows describes a single TCR beta chain. What it binds is not known. The record originates from a study of yellow fever vaccine responses in identical twins. Study-level results: In identical twins, vaccine T cell responses appeared partly shared and partly individual.

One entry per CDR3 protein, called by TCRdb with MiXCR from the RT-PCR reads. The sample shows about 3,200 distinct CDR3 sequences, around 83% of them seen only once. Looked up from germline, CDR1 is LNHNV and CDR2 is YYDKDF (reference sequence). This CDR3 comprises 15 residues. Trimming took off 1 base at V and 12 bases at J, with 16 bases between the two ends. The chain links TRBV15 to TRBJ1-6; D remains ambiguous. The clonotype comes from a woman between 18 and 29 years old who received the yellow fever vaccine. The sample was T cells from blood (PBMCs), unsorted or a sorted subset (not recorded which), taken before or after yellow fever vaccination (not recorded which). Here the CDR3 DNA reads TGTGCCACCAGCAGAGCCCTAGGACGGTCGGAACCCCTCCACTTT. It yields the protein CATSRALGRSEPLHF.